One sample yielded the 2 T cell receptor beta chains listed below, sequenced in a study of vaccination and CD4 T cells after COVID-19. Treatment specified: roughly 11-day PBMC culture with coronavirus spike peptide pools or control peptides (ViraFEST assay). Sequence data for DNA of cultured CD4+ T cells were generated by the Oncomine TCR Beta short-read assay. MiXCR, run by TCRdb on the PCR reads, gives a single entry per CDR3 protein. The top ten clones hold 20% to 30% of a sample with 9,500 to 15,000 distinct CDR3 sequences, about 37% of them seen once. The antigens for these receptors are not known. Sequenced: cultured CD4+ T cells from blood. The receptors come from a human donor with COVID-19.

The chain is built from TRBV12-3 or TRBV12-4 and TRBJ2-6; a possible D gene is TRBD1 (5 bases). With 8 bases removed from V and 0 bases from J, the gap between germline ends came to 11 bases. The CDR3 runs to 15 residues. The CDR3 region is CASGRTLSGANVLTF. The CDR3 nucleotides are TGTGCCAGCGGGCGGACACTCTCTGGGGCCAACGTCCTGACTTTC.

A few counts support this clonotype. The chain joins TRBV19 to TRBJ2-7; D could derive from TRBD1 or TRBD2 (5 bases each). The V end was cut by 3 bases, the J end by 0 bases, with 6 bases between. The germline V gene has CDR1 LNHDA and CDR2 SQIVND (reference sequence). The CDR3 has 13 amino acids. The CDR3 DNA follows: TGTGCCAGTAGTATCGGGACCTCCTACGAGCAGTACTTC. This sequence encodes CASSIGTSYEQYF.